The next 25 T cell receptor beta chains were all read from a single sample in a study of blood T cells in healthy people across ages. Through a sample-barcoded 5' primer and a J-beta primer mix, a second PCR was run for about 6 to 11 cycles. A single record per CDR3 protein comes from TCRdb applying MiXCR to the 5' RACE reads. The sample lists about 640,000 distinct CDR3 sequences, 25% to 30% occurring once. Sequenced input: blood. The receptors were sampled from a woman older than 75 in good health.

This clonotype was detected ten times or more. The chain uses TRBV4-2 and TRBJ2-5; TRBD2 is a possible D gene (6 bases). The CDR3 is 14 residues long. The V and J ends lost 1 base and 3 bases respectively, with 9 bases between them. CDR1 is LGHNA, CDR2 YNFKEQ, per germline. The CDR3 region is CASSQGASEETQYF. CDR3 nucleotide sequence: TGTGCCAGCAGCCAAGGAGCTAGCGAAGAGACCCAGTACTTC.

There are many counts of this clonotype. V usage is TRBV4-1 and J usage is TRBJ1-2; D remains unclear. Germline V lookup: CDR1 MGHRA, CDR2 YSYEKL. Trimming pared 4 bases from V and 3 bases from J, leaving 12 bases between. This CDR3 has 14 amino acids. The CDR3 region has the DNA TGCGCCAGCAGCCGGATACTGGGAGACTATGGCTACACCTTC. Protein sequence: CASSRILGDYGYTF.

This clonotype was seen many times. The V gene is TRBV7-9, the J gene TRBJ1-2, with 7 bases that match TRBD1. Trimming took 1 base from V and 6 from J; bases not matched to a gene: 5. The length of the CDR3 is 14 residues. Germline CDR1 SEHNR, CDR2 FQNEAQ (reference sequence). In DNA, the CDR3 is TGTGCCAGCAGCTTAGTGGGACAGTTGAATGGCTACACCTTC. Translation: CASSLVGQLNGYTF.

A few counts support this clonotype. The CDR3 bases are TGTGCCAGCAGCGTAGGAGCTACAGGGGGAGTGGGCTACACCTTC. It codes for CASSVGATGGVGYTF. The chain is built from TRBV5-6 and TRBJ1-2; 8 nucleotides line up with TRBD1. CDR1 and CDR2 from the germline V gene are SGHDT and YYEEEE. CDR3 length: 15 amino acids. Trimming cost V 4 bases and J 8 bases; bases outside gene matches: 13. The complete variable domain, with remaining parts taken from reference TRBV5-6 and TRBJ1-2, reads DAGVTQSPTHLIKTRGQQVTLRCSPKSGHDTVSWYQQALGQGPQFIFQYYEEEERQRGNFPDRFSGHQFPNYSSELNVNALLLGDSALYLCASSVGATGGVGYTFGSGTRLTVV.

The chain joins TRBV7-2 to TRBJ1-4; 7 bases line up with TRBD1. The CDR3 totals 15 residues. Trimming cost V 5 bases and J 1 base; bases outside gene matches: 4. Germline assignment: CDR1 SGHTA and CDR2 FQGNSA. The CDR3 region has the DNA TGTGCCAGCAGCAGCCGGACAGGAACTAATGAAAAACTGTTTTTT. Translating it yields CASSSRTGTNEKLFF.

The chain joins TRBV10-3 to TRBJ2-4; D gene uncertain. TRBJ2-7 matches the DNA end more closely, so the J call is doubtful. The CDR3 contains 13 residues. Germline lookup yields CDR1 ENHRY and CDR2 SYGVKD. CDR3 region: CAISETPRDEQYF. Here the CDR3 DNA reads TGTGCCATCAGTGAGACCCCGAGAGACGAGCAGTACTTC.

The CDR3 sequence: CASSLVRGEGYTF. In DNA, the CDR3 is TGTGCCAGCAGCTTGGTCCGGGGGGAAGGCTACACCTTC. The chain uses TRBV5-6 and TRBJ1-2; tentatively, D is TRBD1 (5 bases). Trimming shortened V by 0 bases and J by 8 bases, and 11 bases separated the two germline ends. Germline values: CDR1 SGHDT, CDR2 YYEEEE. The CDR3 is 13 amino acids.

In this sample, this clonotype turned up many times. This rearrangement joins TRBV12-3 or TRBV12-4 to TRBJ1-3; D not certain. The CDR3 has 13 residues. V lost 6 bases and J lost 7, with 13 bases in between. The DNA of the CDR3 is TGTGCCAGCAGCCCCAGGTTCGGGAACACCATATATTTT. Its protein product is CASSPRFGNTIYF.

This clonotype was counted ten times or more. The chain has TRBV5-4 and TRBJ1-2; 10 nucleotides agree with TRBD1. This CDR3 has 14 amino acids. With V trimmed by 4 bases and J by 6 bases, 6 bases remained unmatched. CDR1 is SGHNT and CDR2 is YYREEE in the germline V gene (reference sequence). The CDR3 coding sequence is TGTGCCAGCAGCCAAGCCGGGACAGGGGATGGCTACACCTTC. This encodes CASSQAGTGDGYTF. The whole variable domain, filled in from reference TRBV5-4 and TRBJ1-2, reads ETGVTQSPTHLIKTRGQQVTLRCSSQSGHNTVSWYQQALGQGPQFIFQYYREEENGRGNFPPRFSGLQFPNYSSELNVNALELDDSALYLCASSQAGTGDGYTFGSGTRLTVV.

CDR3 sequence (DNA): TGTGCCAGCTCACCAGTGAGGACAGGGGGCAACAACAATTCACCCCTCCACTTT. Protein: CASSPVRTGGNNNSPLHF. The rearrangement joins TRBV18 to TRBJ1-6; TRBD1 aligns across 11 bases. The CDR3 loop spans 18 amino acids. The J segment lost 7 bases and the V segment lost 2 bases, leaving 10 bases of the junction unmatched. Germline values: CDR1 KGHSH, CDR2 LQKENI.

On this clonotype: A much larger clone lies a single base off, so this may be a read error. V and J are TRBV12-3 or TRBV12-4 and TRBJ2-7; possible D gene TRBD2, 5 bases. The CDR3 spans 17 residues. CDR3 DNA sequence: TGTGCCAGCAGTTTGTCGAGGATGATAGGGAGCTCCTACGAGAAGTACTTC. It translates to CASSLSRMIGSSYEKYF.

The chain combines TRBV6-1 with TRBJ2-3; possible D gene TRBD2, 7 bases. The CDR3 sequence is 17 residues long. The V end lost 7 bases, the J end lost 1 base, and 21 bases lay between the germline ends. Germline V CDR1 and CDR2: MNHNS, SASEGT. The CDR3 region is CASTRLGGGLGTDTQYF. The CDR3 DNA reads as TGTGCCAGCACCAGGCTAGGGGGGGGCCTAGGCACAGATACGCAGTATTTT.

As regards this clonotype: Given a much more abundant clone one base away, this may be a read error. The chain has TRBV20-1 and TRBJ2-5; the D gene is possibly TRBD1 (5 bases). The CDR3 runs to 12 residues. CDR1 is DFQATT, CDR2 SNEGSKA, per germline (reference sequence). Here the CDR3 reads CRAREPRGTQYF. DNA for the CDR3: TGCAGGGCTAGAGAGCCTAGGGGGACCCAGTACTTC.

This clonotype was detected many times. The gene calls are TRBV20-1 and TRBJ2-3, with 9 nucleotides matching TRBD2. Germline CDR1 DFQATT, CDR2 SNEGSKA (reference sequence). Losses at the gene ends were 5 bases for V and 2 bases for J; bases not matched to a gene: 8. The CDR3 is 15 residues long. The DNA of the CDR3 is TGCAGTGCTGAGACCGGGACTAGCCTCACAGATACGCAGTATTTT. Translating gives CSAETGTSLTDTQYF.

This clonotype was recorded many times. This chain uses TRBV5-1 with TRBJ1-4, with D tentatively TRBD1 (6 bases). Per the germline V gene, CDR1 is SGHRS and CDR2 is YFSETQ. V was clipped by 4 bases and J by 1 base, with 17 bases between them. The length of the CDR3 is 17 residues. The DNA for the CDR3 is TGCGCCAGCAGCCTCAGCAGGGGAGGAGGAACTAATGAAAAACTGTTTTTT. Protein: CASSLSRGGGTNEKLFF.

In its sample, this clonotype was seen many times. This chain links TRBV2 with TRBJ2-5; D not resolved. Germline lookup yields CDR1 SNHLY and CDR2 FYNNEI. V dropped 3 bases and J dropped 5 bases, with 10 bases sitting between them. The length of the CDR3 is 13 residues. As DNA, the CDR3 is TGTGCCAGCAGTGATTCGGAGTTGGAGACCCAGTACTTC. As protein: CASSDSELETQYF.

This clonotype was detected a few times. This chain links TRBV12-3 or TRBV12-4 with TRBJ1-1; maybe TRBD1 (5 bases). Trimming removed 2 bases from V and 7 bases from J, with 11 bases in between. The CDR3 is made up of 13 amino acids. The CDR3 DNA sequence: TGTGCCAGCAGTTTAAGGGGAGGCAGTGAAGCTTTCTTT. The encoded protein is CASSLRGGSEAFF.

The sample holds many counts of this clonotype. The chain carries TRBV7-8 and TRBJ1-2, with 7 positions matching TRBD1. V lost 5 bases to trimming and J lost 3 bases; unmatched junction nucleotides: 9. Germline values: CDR1 SGHVS, CDR2 FQNEAQ. The CDR3 runs 15 residues. CDR3 in DNA: TGTGCCAGCAGCGTTCGACAGGGTCCCTACTATGGCTACACCTTC. Protein product: CASSVRQGPYYGYTF.

This clonotype has a count of ten or more. The chain links TRBV6-5 to TRBJ1-1, with TRBD1 matching 9 bases. This CDR3 is 15 amino acids long. With V trimmed by 6 bases and J by 1 base, 6 bases remained unmatched. Germline V gene data show CDR1 as MNHEY and CDR2 as SVGAGI. The CDR3 sequence is CASSPGTGPNTEAFF. The CDR3 nucleotides are TGTGCCAGCAGCCCCGGGACAGGGCCGAACACTGAAGCTTTCTTT.

Ten or more counts support this clonotype. The rearrangement joins TRBV6-5 to TRBJ2-3; TRBD2 matches 7 bases. V lost 2 bases to trimming and J lost 4 bases; unmatched junction nucleotides: 6. CDR3 length: 15 residues. Germline CDR1 and CDR2: MNHEY and SVGAGI. CDR3 coding DNA: TGTGCCAGCAGTTACGGAGCGGGGTGGGCAGATACGCAGTATTTT. Translating gives CASSYGAGWADTQYF.

The CDR3 loop is CASSPISQSLVDTQYF. The CDR3 coding sequence is TGTGCCAGCAGCCCGATCAGTCAGTCCCTGGTAGATACGCAGTATTTT. The V gene is TRBV12-3 or TRBV12-4, the J gene TRBJ2-3; D is unclear. Trimming removed 6 bases from V and 5 bases from J, with 21 bases in between. This CDR3 contains 16 residues.

The chain has TRBV28 and TRBJ1-4, with D hard to call. The germline V gene encodes CDR1 MDHEN and CDR2 SYDVKM. With 1 base removed from V and 5 bases from J, the gap between germline ends came to 14 bases. The CDR3 loop spans 16 amino acids. The CDR3 DNA reads TGTGCCAGCAGTTTATCCCGGTTGTCGAGAAATGAAAAACTGTTTTTT. Encoded protein: CASSLSRLSRNEKLFF.

The rearrangement uses TRBV7-2 and TRBJ2-4; no reliable D call. The J call is uncertain, as TRBJ2-7 better fits the DNA end. The CDR3 is 13 amino acids. CDR1 and CDR2 from the germline V gene are SGHTA and FQGNSA. The CDR3: CASSLEPVYEQYF. The CDR3 DNA follows: TGTGCCAGCAGCTTAGAACCCGTCTACGAGCAGTACTTC.

With regard to this clonotype: This may be a read error: a much more frequent sequence differs by one nucleotide. CDR3 DNA: TGTGCCAGCACCTTAAGCTCCTTAGGGACTAGCGGCCACAATGAGCAGTACTTC. Translation: CASTLSSLGTSGHNEQYF. This sequence joins TRBV7-8 and TRBJ2-5; TRBD2 agrees at 11 bases. CDR3 size: 18 residues. In germline, CDR1 is SGHVS, CDR2 FQNEAQ.

There are a few counts of this clonotype. V and J are TRBV20-1 and TRBJ1-2, with a weak D call TRBD1 (6 bases). CDR3 length: 12 residues. Germline CDR1 is DFQATT and CDR2 is SNEGSKA (reference sequence). Trimming took off 3 bases at V and 8 bases at J, with 13 bases between the two ends. The CDR3 loop reads CSAREGGKGYTF. The CDR3 region has the DNA TGCAGTGCTAGGGAGGGGGGGAAGGGCTACACCTTC.